The rows below give T cell receptor beta chains drawn from one sample of a study of blood T cells in healthy people across ages. Via MiXCR, TCRdb re-called the 5' RACE reads, giving one row per CDR3 protein. The data contain more than 1.4 million distinct CDR3 sequences, around 42% of them singletons. Sequencing was done on a sample of blood. The receptors come from a woman in her late teens or twenties in good health. CDR3s include the opening cysteine and the closing phenylalanine or tryptophan. The D gene is left open where the match is weak. Only some rows state a clone size, as once, few, many or a class for expanded clones.

V: TRBV12-3/TRBV12-4
J: TRBJ2-3
size: few
D: -
DNA: TGTGCCAGCAGTCCTAATCTGATCACAGATACGCAGTATTTT
CDR3: CASSPNLITDTQYF

V: TRBV5-5
J: TRBJ2-7
size: few
D: -
DNA: TGTGCCAGCACCTCCGGGACGATTCAACCTCGGGAGCAGTACTTC
CDR3: CASTSGTIQPREQYF

V: TRBV20-1
J: TRBJ1-6
size: few
D: -
DNA: TGCAGTGCTCAGGCCCAGAGTTATAATTCACCCCTCCACTTT
CDR3: CSAQAQSYNSPLHF

V: TRBV20-1
J: TRBJ2-1
size: -
D: -
DNA: TGCAGTGCTAGACGGGGGTTCTCCTACAATGAGCAGTTCTTC
CDR3: CSARRGFSYNEQFF

V: TRBV10-2
J: TRBJ2-7
size: -
D: -
DNA: TGCGCCAGCAGTGTACCGCCCTCCTACAATGAGCAGTACTTC
CDR3: CASSVPPSYNEQYF

V: TRBV28
J: TRBJ1-5
size: -
D: TRBD1
DNA: TGTGCGATACAGGGGAGAGTGAGCAATCAGCCCCAGCATTTT
CDR3: CAIQGRVSNQPQHF

V: TRBV12-3/TRBV12-4
J: TRBJ2-7
size: -
D: TRBD2
DNA: TGTGCCATCAACAGCGGGAGCTCCTACAATGAGCAGTACTTC
CDR3: CAINSGSSYNEQYF

V: TRBV7-2
J: TRBJ2-1
size: few
D: -
DNA: TGTGCCAGCAGCTTAGGGCAGGGGGGGGTGAATGAGCAGTTCTTC
CDR3: CASSLGQGGVNEQFF

V: TRBV15
J: TRBJ2-7
size: -
D: TRBD1
DNA: TGTGCCACCAGAGGGACAGGGGTGTCCTACGAGCAGTACTTC
CDR3: CATRGTGVSYEQYF

V: TRBV29-1
J: TRBJ2-7
size: -
D: TRBD2
DNA: TGCAGCGTGACTAGCGGGGCCACCTACGAGCAGTACTTC
CDR3: CSVTSGATYEQYF

V: TRBV7-9
J: TRBJ1-1
size: -
D: TRBD1
DNA: TGTGCCAGCAGTTCCGGGACAGGCCCTAAGGATTTCTTT
CDR3: CASSSGTGPKDFF

V: TRBV3-1
J: TRBJ1-5
size: -
D: -
DNA: TGTGCCAGCAGCCAAGCTCCAGGTAATCAGCCCCAGCATTTT
CDR3: CASSQAPGNQPQHF

V: TRBV7-2
J: TRBJ1-2
size: -
D: -
DNA: TGTGCCAGCAGCTTATCGGCCGGGAATAACTATGGCTACACCTTC
CDR3: CASSLSAGNNYGYTF

V: TRBV20-1
J: TRBJ2-7
size: -
D: -
DNA: TGCAGTGCTAGGGGAGTCTACAATGAGCAGTACTTC
CDR3: CSARGVYNEQYF

V: TRBV6-1
J: TRBJ1-6
size: once
D: -
DNA: TGTGCCAGCAGCAACACAGGGTTAAGCTCCTATAATTCGCCCCTCCACTTT
CDR3: CASSNTGLSSYNSPLHF

V: TRBV9
J: TRBJ2-1
size: -
D: TRBD1
DNA: TGTGCCAGCAGCGTCGGGGACAGACATTACAATGAGCAGTTCTTC
CDR3: CASSVGDRHYNEQFF

V: TRBV10-3
J: TRBJ2-1
size: -
D: -
DNA: TGTGCCATCAGTGAGTCTGCAGCCTACAATGAGCAGTTCTTC
CDR3: CAISESAAYNEQFF

V: TRBV5-1
J: TRBJ2-1
size: -
D: TRBD2
DNA: TGCGCCAGCAGCTTGGGATGGCTAGCGGGAGAGATAGGCAATGAGCAGTTCTTC
CDR3: CASSLGWLAGEIGNEQFF

V: TRBV12-3/TRBV12-4
J: TRBJ1-1
size: once
D: -
DNA: TGTGCCAGCAGTCCGACCAAGGGTGAAGCTTTCTTT
CDR3: CASSPTKGEAFF

V: TRBV7-9
J: TRBJ1-2
size: -
D: -
DNA: TGTGCCAGCAGCTTAGCGGATCCGGAACAGGGAGGCTACACCTTC
CDR3: CASSLADPEQGGYTF

V: TRBV28
J: TRBJ2-7
size: few
D: -
DNA: TGTGCCAGCAGTACACCGGGACATCGGCCCTACGAGCAGTACTTC
CDR3: CASSTPGHRPYEQYF

V: TRBV6-2/TRBV6-3
J: TRBJ1-5
size: -
D: -
DNA: TGTGCCAGTAGTTCCTACCTGACAGGAAGCAATCAGCCCCAGCATTTT
CDR3: CASSSYLTGSNQPQHF

V: TRBV7-2
J: TRBJ1-2
size: -
D: -
DNA: TGTGCCAGCAGCTTAGTAGGCCAGGTCTATGGCTACACCTTC
CDR3: CASSLVGQVYGYTF

V: TRBV6-6
J: TRBJ2-7
size: -
D: TRBD2
DNA: TGTGCCAGCAGTTATACTAGCGTCACCTCCTACGAGCAGTACTTC
CDR3: CASSYTSVTSYEQYF

V: TRBV7-2
J: TRBJ2-1
size: -
D: TRBD2
DNA: TGTGCCAGCACCAAGAGGGGTAGCGGGAGTTACAATGAGCAGTTCTTC
CDR3: CASTKRGSGSYNEQFF

V: TRBV29-1
J: TRBJ2-5
size: -
D: -
DNA: TGCAGCGTTGCAGTGGAGGGGGTCTGCAATGAGCAGTACTTC
CDR3: CSVAVEGVCNEQYF

V: TRBV10-3
J: TRBJ1-4
size: -
D: -
DNA: TGTGCCATCAGTGAGTCCACTAATGAAAAACTGTTTTTT
CDR3: CAISESTNEKLFF

V: TRBV28
J: TRBJ1-4
size: -
D: -
DNA: TGTGCCAGCAGCCTACTGGGCGCGGCGGAAAAACTGTTTTTT
CDR3: CASSLLGAAEKLFF

V: TRBV20-1
J: TRBJ2-3
size: -
D: TRBD2
DNA: TGCAGTGCACCGGGACTAGCGGGGCCCACAGATACGCAGTATTTT
CDR3: CSAPGLAGPTDTQYF

V: TRBV20-1
J: TRBJ1-1
size: -
D: -
DNA: TGCAGTGCTGTATGGAGGATCGACACTGAAGCTTTCTTT
CDR3: CSAVWRIDTEAFF

V: TRBV5-1
J: TRBJ1-1
size: -
D: -
DNA: TGCGCCAGCAGCTGCACAGGAAACACTGAAGCTTTCTTT
CDR3: CASSCTGNTEAFF

V: TRBV13
J: TRBJ2-1
size: few
D: TRBD2
DNA: TGTGCCAGCAGCTTAATAGCGGGGGCGCTAAAGTGTGAGCAGTTCTTC
CDR3: CASSLIAGALKCEQFF

V: TRBV11-2
J: TRBJ2-7
size: few
D: TRBD2
DNA: TGTGCCAGCAGCTTTCTGGCTAGCGGGAGTGTCTACGAGCAGTACTTC
CDR3: CASSFLASGSVYEQYF

V: TRBV27
J: TRBJ2-7
size: -
D: -
DNA: TGTGCCAGCAGTTTCGGGACACCGGTCTACGAGCAGTACTTC
CDR3: CASSFGTPVYEQYF

V: TRBV20-1
J: TRBJ2-3
size: few
D: -
DNA: TGCAGTGCCCTATATAATACGCAGTATTTT
CDR3: CSALYNTQYF